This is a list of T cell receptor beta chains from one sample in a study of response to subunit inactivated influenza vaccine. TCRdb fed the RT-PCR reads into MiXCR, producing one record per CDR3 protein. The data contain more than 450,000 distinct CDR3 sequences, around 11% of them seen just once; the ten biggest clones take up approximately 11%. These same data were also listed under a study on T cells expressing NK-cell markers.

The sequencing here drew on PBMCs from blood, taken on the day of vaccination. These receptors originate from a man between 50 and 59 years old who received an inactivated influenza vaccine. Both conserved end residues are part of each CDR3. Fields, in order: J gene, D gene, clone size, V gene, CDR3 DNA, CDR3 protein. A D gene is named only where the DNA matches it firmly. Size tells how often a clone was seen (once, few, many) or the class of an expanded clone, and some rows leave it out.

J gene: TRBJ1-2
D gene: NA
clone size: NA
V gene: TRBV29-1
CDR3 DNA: TGCAGCGTTGATCGGGGCAGATCTAACTATGGCTACACCTTC
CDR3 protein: CSVDRGRSNYGYTF

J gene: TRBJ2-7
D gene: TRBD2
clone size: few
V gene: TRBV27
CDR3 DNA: TGTGCCAGCAGTCGTCTAGCGGGAGGGTTCTACGAGCAGTACTTC
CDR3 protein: CASSRLAGGFYEQYF

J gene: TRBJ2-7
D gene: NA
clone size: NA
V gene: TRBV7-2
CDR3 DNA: TGTGCCAGCAGCAGACTTAGGAGCTCCTACGAGCAGTACTTC
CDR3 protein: CASSRLRSSYEQYF

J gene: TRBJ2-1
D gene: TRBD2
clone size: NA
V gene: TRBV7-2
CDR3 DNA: TGTGCCAGCAGCTTAGTGGGACTAGCGGGGATTTACAATGAGCAGTTCTTC
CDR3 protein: CASSLVGLAGIYNEQFF

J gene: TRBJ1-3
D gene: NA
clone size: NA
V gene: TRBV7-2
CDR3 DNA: TGTGCCAGCAGCTTAGCCGTTACCACAGGAAACACCATATATTTT
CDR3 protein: CASSLAVTTGNTIYF

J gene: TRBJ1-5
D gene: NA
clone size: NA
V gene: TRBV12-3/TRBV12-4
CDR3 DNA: TGTGCCAGCAGCCCCGATGGGCAGAATCAGCCCCAGCATTTT
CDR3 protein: CASSPDGQNQPQHF

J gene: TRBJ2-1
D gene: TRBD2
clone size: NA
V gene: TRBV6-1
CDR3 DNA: TGTGCCAGCAGAGAGGCGGGAGCTACCTACAATGAGCAGTTCTTC
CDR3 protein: CASREAGATYNEQFF

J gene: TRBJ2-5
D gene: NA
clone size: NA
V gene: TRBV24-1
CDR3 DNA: TGTGCCACCAGTTACGGGTGGGAAGACCAAGAGACCCAGTACTTC
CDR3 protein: CATSYGWEDQETQYF

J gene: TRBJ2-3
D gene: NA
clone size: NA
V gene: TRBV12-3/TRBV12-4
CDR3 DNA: TGTGCCAGCAGCCAGGGGGGCTTAAAGGAAAGAGATACGCAGTATTTT
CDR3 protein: CASSQGGLKERDTQYF

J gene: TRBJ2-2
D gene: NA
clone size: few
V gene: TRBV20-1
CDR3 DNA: TGCAGTGCCGAAGGCGGACCCGGGGAGCTGTTTTTT
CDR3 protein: CSAEGGPGELFF

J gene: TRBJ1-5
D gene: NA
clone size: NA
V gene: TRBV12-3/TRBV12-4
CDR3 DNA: TGTGCCAGCAGTTTCAACAGCCCTTGGAACAATCAGCCCCAGCATTTT
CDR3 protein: CASSFNSPWNNQPQHF

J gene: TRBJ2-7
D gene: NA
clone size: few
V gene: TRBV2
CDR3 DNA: TGTGCCAGCAGAGAGCATCTCTACGAGCAGTACTTC
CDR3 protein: CASREHLYEQYF

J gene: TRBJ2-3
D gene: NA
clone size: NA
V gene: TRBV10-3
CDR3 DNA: TGTGCCATCAGTGGGCAAGTCACAGATACGCAGTATTTT
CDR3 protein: CAISGQVTDTQYF

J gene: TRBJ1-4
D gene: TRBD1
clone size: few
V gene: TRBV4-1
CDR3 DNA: TGCGCCAGCAGCCAACCGGGACAGGGCCTTGCCAAACTGTTTTTT
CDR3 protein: CASSQPGQGLAKLFF

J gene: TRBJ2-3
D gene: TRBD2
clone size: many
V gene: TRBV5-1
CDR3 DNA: TGCGCCAGCAGCTTGGATGGGCTAGCGGGAAGCACAGATACGCAGTATTTT
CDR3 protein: CASSLDGLAGSTDTQYF

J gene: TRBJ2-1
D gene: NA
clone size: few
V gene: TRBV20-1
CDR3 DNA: TGCAGTGGTAGACAGGCCAGGCTAAAGGGGATTTACAATGAGCAGTTCTTC
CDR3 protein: CSGRQARLKGIYNEQFF

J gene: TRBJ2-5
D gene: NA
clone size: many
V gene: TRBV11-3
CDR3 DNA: TGTGCCAGCAGCTTACGGGAGAGTGAAGAGACCCAGTACTTC
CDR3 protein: CASSLRESEETQYF

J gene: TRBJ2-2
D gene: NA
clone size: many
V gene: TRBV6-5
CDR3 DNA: TGTGCCAGCAGTTACGGTCAGCACACCGGGGAGCTGTTTTTT
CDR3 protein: CASSYGQHTGELFF

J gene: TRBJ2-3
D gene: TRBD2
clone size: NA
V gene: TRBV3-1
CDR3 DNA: TGTGCCAGCAGCCAGGGACTAGCGGGACCCACAGATACGCAGTATTTT
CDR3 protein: CASSQGLAGPTDTQYF

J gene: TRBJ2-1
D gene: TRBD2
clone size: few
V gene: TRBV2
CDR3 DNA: TGTGCCAGCACCGCGGGACTAGCGGATAGCTCCTACAATGAGCAGTTCTTC
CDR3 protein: CASTAGLADSSYNEQFF

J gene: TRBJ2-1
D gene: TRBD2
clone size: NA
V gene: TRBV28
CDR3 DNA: TGTGCCAGCAGTTCTCCGGGACTAGCGGGAGGATGGAATGAGCAGTTCTTC
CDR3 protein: CASSSPGLAGGWNEQFF

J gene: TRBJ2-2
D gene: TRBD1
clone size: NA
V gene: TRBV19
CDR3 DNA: TGTGCCAGTAGTCCAGACAGGGGCCCCGGGGAGCTGTTTTTT
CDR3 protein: CASSPDRGPGELFF

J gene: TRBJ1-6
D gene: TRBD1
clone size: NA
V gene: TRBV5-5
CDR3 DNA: TGTGCCAGCAGCCGTACTTGGACAGGGGGCGGTTCACCCCTCCACTTT
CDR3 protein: CASSRTWTGGGSPLHF

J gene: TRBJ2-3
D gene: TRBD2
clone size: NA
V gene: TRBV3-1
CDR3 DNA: TGTGCCAGCAGCCCGAAAGGGCGGACTAGCGGCACAGATACGCAGTATTTT
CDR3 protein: CASSPKGRTSGTDTQYF

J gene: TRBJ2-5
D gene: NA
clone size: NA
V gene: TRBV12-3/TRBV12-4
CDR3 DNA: TGTGCCAGCAGTCGAGGGGTAGGGATGGAGACCCAGTACTTC
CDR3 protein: CASSRGVGMETQYF

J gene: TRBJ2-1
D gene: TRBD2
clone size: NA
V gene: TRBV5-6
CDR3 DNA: TGTGCCAGCAGCCGCATAACCGGGACTAGCGTTTACAATGAGCAGTTCTTC
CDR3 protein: CASSRITGTSVYNEQFF

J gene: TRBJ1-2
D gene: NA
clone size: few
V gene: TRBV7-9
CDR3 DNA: TGTGCCAGCAGCTCGTCAGGGGCGGGCTATGGCTACACCTTC
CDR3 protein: CASSSSGAGYGYTF

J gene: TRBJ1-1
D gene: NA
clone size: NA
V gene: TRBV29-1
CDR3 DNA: TGCAGCGTTGAAGCTCGGCGTCAGAGAGCTTTCTTT
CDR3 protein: CSVEARRQRAFF

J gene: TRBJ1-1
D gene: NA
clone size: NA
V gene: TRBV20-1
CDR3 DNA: TGCAGTGCCACTGAGCGGGGCGTGAACACTGAAGCTTTCTTT
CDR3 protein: CSATERGVNTEAFF

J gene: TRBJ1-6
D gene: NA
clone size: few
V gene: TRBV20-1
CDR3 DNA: TGCAGTGCTAGTTCCGGGTCCTATAATTCACCCCTCCACTTT
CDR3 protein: CSASSGSYNSPLHF

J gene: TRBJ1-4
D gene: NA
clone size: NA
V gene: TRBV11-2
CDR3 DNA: TGTGCCAGCAGCTTAACCGGTGCTGGGGGTGCAACTAATGAAAAACTGTTTTTT
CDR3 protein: CASSLTGAGGATNEKLFF

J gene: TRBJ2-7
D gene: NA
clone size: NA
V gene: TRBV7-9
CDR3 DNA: TGTGCCAGCAGCCCCCCCCGAGGGCAGAGTTACGAGCAGTACTTC
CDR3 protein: CASSPPRGQSYEQYF

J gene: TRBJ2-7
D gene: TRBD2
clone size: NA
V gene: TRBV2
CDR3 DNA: TGTGCCATTCAGCGGGGGGGTTCCTACGAGCAGTACTTC
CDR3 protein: CAIQRGGSYEQYF

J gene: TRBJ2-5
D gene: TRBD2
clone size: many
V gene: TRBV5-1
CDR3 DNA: TGCGCCAGCAGCTTGTCCGGACTAGCGGCCCGGGAGACCCAGTACTTC
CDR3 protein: CASSLSGLAARETQYF

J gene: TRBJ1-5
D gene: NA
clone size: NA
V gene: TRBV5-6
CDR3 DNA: TGTGCCAGCAGCCGTGGGACGAGCAATCAGCCCCAGCATTTT
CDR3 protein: CASSRGTSNQPQHF

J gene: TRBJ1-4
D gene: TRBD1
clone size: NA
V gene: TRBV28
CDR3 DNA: TGTGCCAGCAGTTCTCCACAGGGGGGACGGGAAAAACTGTTTTTT
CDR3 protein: CASSSPQGGREKLFF